A single sample gave rise to the 12 T cell receptor beta chains below, sequenced in a study of blood T cells in healthy people across ages. A second about 7 to 12 cycle PCR used barcoded and J-beta primers. MiXCR was run by TCRdb on the 5' RACE reads, yielding one entry per CDR3 protein. The sample has more than 1.4 million distinct CDR3 sequences, roughly 45% seen once. The sequencing sample was made of blood. The source of these receptors is a young woman in good health.

This chain joins TRBV4-1 and TRBJ2-5, with D possibly matching TRBD2 (5 bases). In germline, CDR1 is MGHRA, CDR2 YSYEKL. The CDR3 runs to 14 residues. Trimming stripped 2 bases from V and 4 bases from J, with 11 bases between. The CDR3 loop is CASSQPGEGETQYF. DNA for the CDR3: TGCGCCAGCAGCCAACCTGGCGAGGGAGAGACCCAGTACTTC.

The rearrangement uses TRBV30 and TRBJ1-6, with D unclear. The CDR3 length is 12 residues. The V gene's germline CDR1 is GTSNPN and CDR2 SVGIG (reference sequence). Trimming left V 2 bases short and J 5 bases short, with 4 bases between. In nucleotides, the CDR3 is TGTGCCTGGAGTAGAGATAATTCACCCCTCCACTTT. Amino acid sequence: CAWSRDNSPLHF.

The V and J genes are TRBV5-8 and TRBJ2-5; no clear D. With 4 bases removed from V and 4 bases from J, the gap between germline ends came to 11 bases. The germline V gene has CDR1 SGHTS and CDR2 YDEGEE. The CDR3 covers 13 residues. CDR3 loop: CASSASPVETQYF. CDR3 DNA sequence: TGTGCCAGCAGCGCCTCCCCAGTAGAGACCCAGTACTTC. The whole variable domain, filled in from reference TRBV5-8 and TRBJ2-5, reads EAGVTQSPTHLIKTRGQQATLRCSPISGHTSVYWYQQALGLGLQFLLWYDEGEERNRGNFPPRFSGRQFPNYSSELNVNALELEDSALYLCASSASPVETQYFGPGTRLLVL.

The V and J genes are TRBV10-3 and TRBJ1-5, with TRBD1 as a possible D gene (5 bases). Trimming left V 10 bases short and J 5 bases short, with 18 bases between. The V gene's germline CDR1 is ENHRY and CDR2 SYGVKD. The CDR3 has 14 amino acids. CDR3 residues: CATTADRDYQPQHF. CDR3 in DNA: TGTGCCACCACGGCAGACAGAGACTATCAGCCCCAGCATTTT.

This clonotype occurred a few times. The gene calls are TRBV3-1 and TRBJ1-2; TRBD1 matches 9 bases. The V and J ends lost 4 bases and 8 bases, in that order; junction bases with no gene match: 5. This CDR3 is 13 amino acids long. In germline, CDR1 is LGHDT, CDR2 YNNKEL (reference sequence). CDR3 sequence reads: CASSLSTGGGYTF. DNA for the CDR3: TGTGCCAGCAGCCTCTCGACAGGGGGGGGCTACACCTTC. Filled out from reference TRBV3-1 and TRBJ1-2, the complete variable domain reads DTAVSQTPKYLVTQMGNDKSIKCEQNLGHDTMYWYKQDSKKFLKIMFSYNNKELIINETVPNRFSPKSPDKAHLNLHINSLELGDSAVYFCASSLSTGGGYTFGSGTRLTVV.

The chain recombines TRBV27 with TRBJ2-3; D remains ambiguous. CDR3 size: 17 residues. Germline V gene data show CDR1 as MNHEY and CDR2 as SMNVEV (reference sequence). Trimming shortened V by 2 bases and J by 2 bases, and 17 bases separated the two germline ends. The CDR3, as DNA: TGTGCCAGCAGTTTAGGCGGCCGAGTCTGGAACACAGATACGCAGTATTTT. As protein: CASSLGGRVWNTDTQYF.

The chain employs TRBV15 and TRBJ1-3, with a weak D call TRBD1 (6 bases). The CDR3 loop spans 16 amino acids. Trimming removed 3 bases at V and 0 bases at J, with 12 bases between. Germline V CDR1 and CDR2: LNHNV, YYDKDF (reference sequence). The CDR3: CATSRGDRNSGNTIYF. DNA for the CDR3: TGTGCCACCAGCAGGGGAGACAGGAACTCTGGAAACACCATATATTTT.

The chain uses TRBV6-2 or TRBV6-3 and TRBJ1-1; tentatively, D is TRBD1 (6 bases). Trimming cost V 5 bases and J 5 bases, with 15 bases left between them. In germline, CDR1 is MNHEY, CDR2 SVGEGT. The CDR3 has 14 residues. CDR3 in amino acids: CASSTRGGLTEAFF. CDR3 coding DNA: TGTGCCAGCAGTACCCGGGGGGGGCTTACTGAAGCTTTCTTT.

The gene calls are TRBV11-2 and TRBJ2-7; 10 bases align to TRBD1. The CDR3 totals 15 residues. Germline lookup yields CDR1 SGHAT and CDR2 FQNNGV. The junction had 6 bases not matched to a gene; V was cut back by 2 bases and J by 5 bases. The CDR3 sequence: CASSLRETGGDEQYF. CDR3 bases: TGTGCCAGCAGCTTAAGGGAGACAGGGGGCGACGAGCAGTACTTC.

The rearrangement joins TRBV6-2 or TRBV6-3 to TRBJ1-2, with 8 bases lining up with TRBD1. With 2 bases clipped from V and 5 bases from J, the junction kept 7 bases outside the gene matches. Germline V gene data show CDR1 as MNHEY and CDR2 as SVGEGT. The CDR3 is 15 amino acids. CDR3 residues: CASSYADRERYGYTF. The CDR3 DNA is TGTGCCAGCAGTTACGCGGACAGGGAGAGGTATGGCTACACCTTC.

V is TRBV20-1 and J is TRBJ2-1; D might be TRBD1 or TRBD2, each matching 6 bases. Germline V lookup: CDR1 DFQATT, CDR2 SNEGSKA (reference sequence). The CDR3 spans 16 residues. V was pared by 6 bases and J by 7 bases, with 25 bases between. CDR3 protein: CSATRGRGNRGNEQFF. In DNA, the CDR3 is TGCAGTGCCACCCGGGGGCGAGGGAACCGGGGGAATGAGCAGTTCTTC.

The chain uses TRBV20-1 and TRBJ1-3; TRBD1 aligns across 7 bases. V lost 1 base to trimming and J lost 3 bases; unmatched junction nucleotides: 6. CDR3 length: 15 amino acids. In germline, CDR1 is DFQATT, CDR2 SNEGSKA (reference sequence). The CDR3 DNA follows: TGCAGTGCTAGAGGACAGGGATTCAATGGAAACACCATATATTTT. Its translation: CSARGQGFNGNTIYF.